The TCR beta chain under discussion was sequenced for a study of T cells in Graves' hyperthyroidism and ophthalmopathy. Across the whole study: Peripheral blood draws took place at initial diagnosis, ahead of any treatment.

This clonotype was seen repeatedly, ten times or more. Regions amplified from RNA transcripts were the TCR beta CDR3 regions. With the HTBI primer set, the TCR CDR3 went through a first round of RT-PCR. TCRdb ran MiXCR on the multiplex PCR reads and lists one entry per CDR3 protein. The sample lists some 370,000 distinct CDR3 sequences; roughly 15% were seen once. Germline values: CDR1 SGHAT, CDR2 FQNNGV. V dropped 5 bases and J dropped 0 bases, with 16 bases sitting between them. The CDR3 extends over 16 amino acids. The sequence was obtained from a woman aged 25-40 years with Graves' hyperthyroidism that later progressed to Graves' ophthalmopathy. This chain links TRBV11-2 with TRBJ1-2; possible D gene TRBD1, 5 bases. Specimen: blood. CDR3 sequence reads: CASSREPRASNYGYTF. Here the CDR3 DNA reads TGTGCCAGCAGCCGAGAGCCCAGGGCGTCTAACTATGGCTACACCTTC. Full variable domain (rest looked up from reference TRBV11-2 and TRBJ1-2): EAGVAQSPRYKIIEKRQSVAFWCNPISGHATLYWYQQILGQGPKLLIQFQNNGVVDDSQLPKDRFSAERLKGVDSTLKIQPAKLEDSAVYLCASSREPRASNYGYTFGSGTRLTVV.